This T cell receptor beta chain comes out of a study of T cells after yellow fever vaccination. Overall study findings and caveats: At around 95% for CD4 and over 80% for CD8, most primary-vaccination clones showed up again after the booster.

The table lists this clonotype with a few counts. The target antigen is unknown. A process of 5'RACE template switching, which added a universal primer site and UMIs, was used to make TCR cDNA. A single record per CDR3 protein comes from TCRdb applying MiXCR to the 5' RACE reads. The sample lists approximately 300,000 distinct CDR3 sequences, over 8% seen once, with approximately 19% in the top ten. Germline loops: CDR1 SGHTA, CDR2 FQGNSA. Trimming stripped 4 bases from V and 0 bases from J, with 14 bases between. The CDR3 runs to 16 residues. Here the sequenced sample was PBMCs, taken on the day of the first yellow fever vaccination. The receptor was derived from a man between 18 and 35 years old who received the YFV17D yellow fever vaccine. The chain links TRBV7-2 to TRBJ2-3; D might be TRBD1 (6 bases). This CDR3 reads CASSSRPGTSTDTQYF. In DNA, the CDR3 is TGTGCCAGCAGCTCCCGTCCCGGGACAAGCACAGATACGCAGTATTTT.